These 8 T cell receptor beta chains were all obtained from the same sample, sequenced in a study of blood T cell repertoires in COVID-19 (TCRdb year 2020). The library was obtained by the immunoSEQ multiplex PCR assay. TCRdb mirrors the immuneACCESS table, restricted to in-frame sequences. Some clones are absent from its copies; in checked studies, under half trace to an unresolved V gene, and the reason for the others is unknown. In all, the sample holds a few hundred thousand clones, and more than 70% of those were seen once. The ten largest account for 1.2% of the sample. The source material was PBMCs or T cells enriched from blood (not recorded which). The source is a woman in her late teens or twenties who had recovered from COVID-19.

V is TRBV6-5 and J is TRBJ2-5; D is perhaps TRBD2 (6 bases). Germline V gene lookup returns CDR1 MNHEY and CDR2 SVGAGI. The length of the CDR3 is 15 residues. Trimming removed 4 bases at V and 6 bases at J, with 18 bases between. CDR3 sequence reads: CASSSGRAEGKTQYF. As DNA, the CDR3 is TGTGCCAGCAGTTCTGGTCGGGCGGAGGGAAAGACCCAGTACTTC.

The V gene is TRBV5-1, the J gene TRBJ1-1, with D perhaps TRBD1 (5 bases). The CDR3 consists of 14 residues. Germline lookup yields CDR1 SGHRS and CDR2 YFSETQ. The V and J ends lost 0 bases and 8 bases respectively, with 14 bases between them. CDR3 coding DNA: TGCGCCAGCAGCTTGGTCGGTGGCGGGGGAGAAGCTTTCTTT. Its translation is CASSLVGGGGEAFF.

This rearrangement joins TRBV19 to TRBJ1-1, with TRBD1 identical over 8 bases. The CDR3 is 16 amino acids. V shed 6 bases and J 3 bases; nucleotides not matched to a gene: 12. Germline V lookup: CDR1 LNHDA, CDR2 SQIVND (reference sequence). This chain's CDR3 is CASSPRQGAFYTEAFF. CDR3 sequence (DNA): TGTGCCAGTAGCCCCCGGCAGGGGGCCTTCTACACTGAAGCTTTCTTT.

The rearrangement links TRBV7-8 to TRBJ2-1, with 8 bases lining up with TRBD1. J was trimmed by 13 bases and V by 5 bases; bases with no gene match: 7. CDR1 is SGHVS and CDR2 is FQNEAQ in the germline V gene. This CDR3 has 12 amino acids. The CDR3 spells CASSPPDRGQFF. As DNA, the CDR3 is TGTGCCAGCAGCCCCCCAGACAGGGGTCAGTTCTTC.

A few counts support this clone. The chain employs TRBV15 and TRBJ2-3; no definite D call. CDR1 and CDR2 (germline): LNHNV, YYDKDF (reference sequence). This CDR3 has 15 residues. V was trimmed by 5 bases and J by 2 bases, leaving 14 bases between them. CDR3 DNA: TGTGCCACCAGCGACGGTGAGGAGATCACAGATACGCAGTATTTT. Encoded protein: CATSDGEEITDTQYF.

Here the CDR3 reads CASSETGRETQYF. In DNA form, the CDR3 reads TGTGCCAGCAGTGAAACAGGCAGGGAGACCCAGTACTTC. The chain employs TRBV6-1 and TRBJ2-5, with D maybe TRBD1 (5 bases). From germline, CDR1 is MNHNS and CDR2 SASEGT. V lost 2 bases to trimming and J lost 5 bases, with 9 bases between them. CDR3 length equals 13 residues.

This rearrangement joins TRBV30 to TRBJ2-3; 7 positions match TRBD2. The length of the CDR3 is 13 residues. The ends lost 0 bases at V and 4 bases at J; junction bases unmatched: 1. Germline assignment: CDR1 GTSNPN and CDR2 SVGIG (reference sequence). CDR3 region: CAWSVRGADTQYF. CDR3 nucleotides: TGTGCCTGGAGTGTACGGGGGGCAGATACGCAGTATTTT.

This clone was seen only once. The chain links TRBV4-1 to TRBJ1-1; the D gene is possibly TRBD1 (6 bases). The CDR3 contains 18 residues. V lost 0 bases and J lost 5, with 22 bases in between. Germline CDR1 MGHRA, CDR2 YSYEKL. The CDR3 spells CASSQDPQGPFSQTEAFF. The CDR3 coding sequence is TGCGCCAGCAGCCAAGACCCACAGGGACCCTTTAGTCAGACTGAAGCTTTCTTT.